This T cell receptor beta chain was captured by sequencing in a study of PD-1 blockade in mismatch repair-deficient tumors. The table came from immunoSEQ multiplex PCR; TCRdb's copy has only in-frame clones and leaves some out. The sample has 14,000 or so clones; 80% to 90% are singletons. Germline V gives CDR1 MNHEY, CDR2 SMNVEV (reference sequence). With 6 bases clipped from V and 4 bases from J, the junction kept 10 bases outside the gene matches. The CDR3 extends over 17 amino acids. A note on this clone: Its matching antigen is unknown.

Time point meaning: roughly 10-day in vitro stimulation with candidate neoantigen peptide 4. The TCR comes from an adult with mismatch repair-deficient cancer. Sequencing used cells cultured in vitro, obtained from a patient treated with pembrolizumab. The J gene is TRBJ2-1, the V gene TRBV27; 12 positions agree with TRBD2. The CDR3 DNA reads TGTGCCAGCAGCCAAGGACTAGCGGGACCGGCGTACAATGAGCAGTTCTTC. Its protein product is CASSQGLAGPAYNEQFF.